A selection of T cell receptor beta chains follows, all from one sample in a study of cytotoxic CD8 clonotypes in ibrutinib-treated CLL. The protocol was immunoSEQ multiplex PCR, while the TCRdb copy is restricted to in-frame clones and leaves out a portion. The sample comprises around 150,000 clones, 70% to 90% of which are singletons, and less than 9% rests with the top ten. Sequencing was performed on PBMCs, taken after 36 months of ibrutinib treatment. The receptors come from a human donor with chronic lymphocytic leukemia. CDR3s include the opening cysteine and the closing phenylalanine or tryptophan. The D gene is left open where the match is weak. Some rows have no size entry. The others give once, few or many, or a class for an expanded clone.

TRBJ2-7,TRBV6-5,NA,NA,TGTGCCAGCAGTTATTCTGAGGGGATGTACGAGCAGTACTTC,CASSYSEGMYEQYF
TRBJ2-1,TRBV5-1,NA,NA,TGCGCCAGCAGCTTGGCCCAGGGGGGGCGTGAGCAGTTCTTC,CASSLAQGGREQFF
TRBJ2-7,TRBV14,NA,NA,TGTGCCAGCAGCCAAGATTGGCGATACGAGCAGTACTTC,CASSQDWRYEQYF
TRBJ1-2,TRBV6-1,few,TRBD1,TGTGCCAGCAACCCCGGGACAGGGGGAAGGGGCTACACCTTC,CASNPGTGGRGYTF
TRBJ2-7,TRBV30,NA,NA,TGTGCCTGGGGCAGGGTCCACGAGCAGTACTTC,CAWGRVHEQYF
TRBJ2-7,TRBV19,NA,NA,TGTGCCAGTAGTATAGTTTTCTTCGGCTCCTACGAGCAGTACTTC,CASSIVFFGSYEQYF
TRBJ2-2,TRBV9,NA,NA,TGTGCCAGCAGCGTGGGCAGGATAAACACCGGGGAGCTGTTTTTT,CASSVGRINTGELFF
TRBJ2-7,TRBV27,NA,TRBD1,TGTGCCAGCAGTTCCCAACAGGGGGCCACCTACGAGCAGTACTTC,CASSSQQGATYEQYF
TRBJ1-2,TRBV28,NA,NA,TGTGCCAGCAGTTTGGGGGGGCCTCAAGGCTACACCTTC,CASSLGGPQGYTF
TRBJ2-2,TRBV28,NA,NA,TGTGCCAGCAGTCCCCCGGGACACGGGAACACCGGGGAGCTGTTTTTT,CASSPPGHGNTGELFF
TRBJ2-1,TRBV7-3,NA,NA,TGTGCCAGCAGCTTAGGATCCTACAATGAGCAGTTCTTC,CASSLGSYNEQFF
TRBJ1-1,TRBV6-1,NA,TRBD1,TGTGCCAGCAGGGAACAGGGGGCGGACACTGAAGCTTTCTTT,CASREQGADTEAFF
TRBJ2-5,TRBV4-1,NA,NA,TGCGCCAGCAGCCAAGATTGGAGTGGGCCCCTTTCGGGAACCCAGTACTTC,CASSQDWSGPLSGTQYF
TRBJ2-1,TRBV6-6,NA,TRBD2,TGTGCCAGCAGTTACTCGAGCGGGACTCTCAATGAGCAGTTCTTC,CASSYSSGTLNEQFF